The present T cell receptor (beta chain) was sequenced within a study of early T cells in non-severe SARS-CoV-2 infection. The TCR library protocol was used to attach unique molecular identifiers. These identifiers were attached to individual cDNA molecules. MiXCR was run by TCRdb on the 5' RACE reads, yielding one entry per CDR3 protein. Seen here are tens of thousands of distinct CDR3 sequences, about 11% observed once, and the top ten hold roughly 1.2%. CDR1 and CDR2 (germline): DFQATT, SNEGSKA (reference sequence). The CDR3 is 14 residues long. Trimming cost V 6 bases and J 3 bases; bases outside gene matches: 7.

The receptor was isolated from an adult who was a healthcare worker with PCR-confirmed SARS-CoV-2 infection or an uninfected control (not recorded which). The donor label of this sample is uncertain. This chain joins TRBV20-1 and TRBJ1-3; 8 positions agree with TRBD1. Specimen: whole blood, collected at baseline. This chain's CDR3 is CSAGQGAGGNTIYF. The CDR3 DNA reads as TGCAGTGCCGGACAGGGAGCTGGTGGAAACACCATATATTTT.